The 14 T cell receptor beta chains presented below share a single source sample, sequenced in a study of blood T cell repertoires in COVID-19. Repertoires were generated with immunoSEQ multiplex PCR, while TCRdb's copy carries only in-frame clones and drops some. The table shows about 37,000 clones, with over 80% occurring only once. The sequenced sample was peripheral blood. The receptor source for this set is a human donor in a cohort sampled during active COVID-19.

The V gene is TRBV7-9, the J gene TRBJ2-1, with D possibly being TRBD2 (7 bases). Germline V lookup: CDR1 SEHNR, CDR2 FQNEAQ (reference sequence). Trimming stripped 0 bases from V and 13 bases from J, with 22 bases between. The CDR3 length is 16 residues. CDR3 in DNA: TGTGCCAGCAGCTTAGCAGTTGGCGGGGGCCAAGCCGGTCAGTTCTTC. As protein: CASSLAVGGGQAGQFF.

This clone appeared a single time. The genes are TRBV6-1 and TRBJ1-2; D unclear. V gave up 0 bases and J gave up 7 bases, with 21 bases separating them. Germline V gives CDR1 MNHNS, CDR2 SASEGT. CDR3 size: 17 residues. CDR3: CASSEAAGRGVGAGYTF. CDR3 coding DNA: TGTGCCAGCAGTGAAGCTGCGGGAAGAGGTGTAGGCGCTGGCTACACCTTC.

This clone is a singleton in its sample. The V call is TRBV5-1, the J call TRBJ1-1; D perhaps matches TRBD1 (5 bases). With 9 bases removed from V and 0 bases from J, the gap between germline ends came to 12 bases. This CDR3 is 13 amino acids long. In germline, CDR1 is SGHRS, CDR2 YFSETQ. The CDR3 reads CATSQVVNTEAFF. CDR3 nucleotides: TGCGCCACCTCACAGGTAGTGAACACTGAAGCTTTCTTT.

The rearrangement links TRBV5-1 to TRBJ1-2; a weak D match, TRBD1 (5 bases). Germline V CDR1 and CDR2: SGHRS, YFSETQ. Trimming left V 4 bases short and J 7 bases short, with 14 bases between. There are 13 residues in the CDR3. This CDR3 is CASSRRDSGGYTF. In nucleotides, the CDR3 is TGCGCCAGCAGCCGCAGGGATTCTGGTGGCTACACCTTC.

This clone was found once. The V gene is TRBV11-2, the J gene TRBJ2-5; TRBD2 aligns across 8 bases. The CDR3 loop spans 18 amino acids. V trimming: 2 bases; J trimming: 3 bases; junction bases outside the gene matches: 14. The V gene's germline CDR1 is SGHAT and CDR2 FQNNGV. CDR3 nucleotides: TGTGCCAGCAGCTTAAGGGCGGGAGGATGGAAGAGAGAAGAGACCCAGTACTTC. The encoded protein is CASSLRAGGWKREETQYF.

J is TRBJ2-1 and V is TRBV6-5; D might be TRBD1 (6 bases). The length of the CDR3 is 14 residues. Germline V CDR1 and CDR2: MNHEY, SVGAGI. V shed 6 bases and J shed 2 bases, with 11 bases lying between them. The CDR3 coding sequence is TGTGCCAGCAGGACGACAGGAACCTACAATGAGCAGTTCTTC. Translated, it gives CASRTTGTYNEQFF.

This clone has only a few counts. This chain connects TRBV3-1 (or the pseudogene TRBV3-2) to TRBJ1-3; 7 bases agree with TRBD1. This CDR3 contains 17 residues. J was trimmed by 0 bases and V by 5 bases; bases with no gene match: 10. Germline CDR1 LGHDT, CDR2 YNNKEL (reference sequence). The CDR3, as DNA: TGTGCCAGCAGCGGAAGGACAGGTTCGAGCTCTGGAAACACCATATATTTT. Translating it yields CASSGRTGSSSGNTIYF.

The rearrangement joins TRBV5-1 to TRBJ2-1; 7 nucleotides line up with TRBD2. Trimming removed 3 bases from V and 13 bases from J; junction bases left unmatched: 13. CDR3 size: 14 residues. Germline-derived CDR1 and CDR2 are SGHRS and YFSETQ. The CDR3 is CASSSSGRERVQFF. For the CDR3, the DNA is TGCGCCAGCAGCTCGTCCGGGCGGGAGAGGGTCCAGTTCTTC. Using reference TRBV5-1 and TRBJ2-1 for the parts outside the CDR3, the full variable domain is KAGVTQTPRYLIKTRGQQVTLSCSPISGHRSVSWYQQTPGQGLQFLFEYFSETQRNKGNFPGRFSGRQFSNSRSEMNVSTLELGDSALYLCASSSSGRERVQFFGPGTRLTVL.

The count of this clone is one. The V and J genes are TRBV28 and TRBJ2-1; 10 positions agree with TRBD2. Germline CDR1 reads MDHEN; CDR2 reads SYDVKM. This CDR3 is built from 16 residues. V dropped 6 bases and J dropped 3; count of bases not matched to a gene: 8. The CDR3 coding sequence is TGTGCCAGCAGCCCAGGTAGCGGGAGGAACTACAATGAGCAGTTCTTC. Translating gives CASSPGSGRNYNEQFF. Supplemented by reference TRBV28 and TRBJ2-1, the full variable domain reads DVKVTQSSRYLVKRTGEKVFLECVQDMDHENMFWYRQDPGLGLRLIYFSYDVKMKEKGDIPEGYSVSREKKERFSLILESASTNQTSMYLCASSPGSGRNYNEQFFGPGTRLTVL.

V gene TRBV7-2 combines with J gene TRBJ2-7; tentative D call: TRBD2 (6 bases). The CDR3 has 16 amino acids. Trimming took 5 bases from V and 1 from J, leaving 18 bases between them. CDR1 SGHTA and CDR2 FQGNSA come from the germline V gene. CDR3 sequence reads: CASSPVASVTSYEQYF. CDR3 in DNA: TGTGCCAGCAGCCCGGTTGCTAGCGTAACGTCCTACGAGCAGTACTTC.

The chain links TRBV7-3 to TRBJ1-1; D is unresolved. CDR3 length equals 14 residues. The germline V and J ends were trimmed by 2 bases and 3 bases, with 10 bases remaining between them. Germline V CDR1 and CDR2: SGHTA, FQGTGA. CDR3 sequence: CASSLHRGDTEAFF. The CDR3 coding sequence is TGTGCCAGCAGCTTACATCGGGGTGACACTGAAGCTTTCTTT.

In this sample, this clone turned up a few times. J is TRBJ1-5 and V is TRBV6-5, with a weak D call TRBD1 (6 bases). CDR3 length: 13 amino acids. The germline gives CDR1 MNHEY, CDR2 SVGAGI. V gave up 7 bases and J gave up 15 bases, with 22 bases separating them. CDR3 DNA: TGTGCCAGCACCCAGGGGAGAGAGGTATATTGGCATTTT. It encodes CASTQGREVYWHF.

The J gene is TRBJ2-7, the V gene TRBV6-2 or TRBV6-3; 11 positions match TRBD1. Germline V lookup: CDR1 MNHEY, CDR2 SVGEGT. V lost 2 bases and J lost 5; bases outside the gene matches: 8. The CDR3 consists of 16 residues. The CDR3 reads CASSYPDRGLGNEQYF. CDR3 sequence (DNA): TGTGCCAGCAGTTACCCGGACAGGGGGCTCGGGAACGAGCAGTACTTC.

The CDR3 coding sequence is TGCGCCAGCAGCCAAGTGGGGGGAGATGAAGCTTTCTTT. Protein sequence: CASSQVGGDEAFF. The genes are TRBV4-1 and TRBJ1-1, with D possibly being TRBD1 (5 bases). The CDR3 length is 13 residues. The germline V gene has CDR1 MGHRA and CDR2 YSYEKL. Trimming pared 1 base from V and 7 bases from J, leaving 10 bases between.